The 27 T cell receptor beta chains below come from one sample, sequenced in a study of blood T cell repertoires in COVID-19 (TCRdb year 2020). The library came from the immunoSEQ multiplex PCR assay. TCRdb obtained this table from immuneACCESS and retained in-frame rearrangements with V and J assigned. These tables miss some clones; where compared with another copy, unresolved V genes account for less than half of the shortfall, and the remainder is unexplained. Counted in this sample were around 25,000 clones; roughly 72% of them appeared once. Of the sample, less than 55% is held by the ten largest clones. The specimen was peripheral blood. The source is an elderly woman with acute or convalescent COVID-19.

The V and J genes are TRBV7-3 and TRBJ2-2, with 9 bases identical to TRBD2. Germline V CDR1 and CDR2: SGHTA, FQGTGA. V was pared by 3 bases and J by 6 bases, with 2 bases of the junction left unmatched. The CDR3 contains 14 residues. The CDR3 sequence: CASSFSGGSGELFF. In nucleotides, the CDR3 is TGTGCCAGCAGCTTTAGCGGGGGTTCCGGGGAGCTGTTTTTT.

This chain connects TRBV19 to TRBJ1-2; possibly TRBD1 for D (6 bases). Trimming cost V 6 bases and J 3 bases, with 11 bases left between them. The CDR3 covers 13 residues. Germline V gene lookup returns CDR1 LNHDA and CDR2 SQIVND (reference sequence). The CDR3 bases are TGTGCCAGTAGGTCGGGACAAGACTATGGCTACACCTTC. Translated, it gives CASRSGQDYGYTF.

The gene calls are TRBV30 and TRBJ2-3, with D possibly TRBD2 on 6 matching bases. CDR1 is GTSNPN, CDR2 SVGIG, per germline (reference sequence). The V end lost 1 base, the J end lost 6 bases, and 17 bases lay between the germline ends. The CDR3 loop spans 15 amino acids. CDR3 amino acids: CAWSEAGLREDTQYF. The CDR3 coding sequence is TGTGCCTGGAGTGAGGCGGGGTTGAGAGAGGATACGCAGTATTTT. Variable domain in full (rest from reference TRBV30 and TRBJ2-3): SQTIHQWPATLVQPVGSPLSLECTVEGTSNPNLYWYRQAAGRGLQLLFYSVGIGQISSEVPQNLSASRPQDRQFILSSKKLLLSDSGFYLCAWSEAGLREDTQYFGPGTRLTVL.

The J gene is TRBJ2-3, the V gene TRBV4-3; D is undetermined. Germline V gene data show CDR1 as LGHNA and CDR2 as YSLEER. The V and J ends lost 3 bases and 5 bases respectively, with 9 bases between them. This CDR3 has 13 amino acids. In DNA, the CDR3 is TGCGCCAGCAGCCATACCGCCGGAGATACGCAGTATTTT. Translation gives CASSHTAGDTQYF.

The DNA of the CDR3 is TGTGCCAGCAGCTTAGATGGGAGGGGAGGCACTGAAGCTTTCTTT. Translated, it gives CASSLDGRGGTEAFF. The V gene is TRBV7-2, the J gene TRBJ1-1; D possibly corresponds to TRBD1 (5 bases). V lost 1 base and J 4 bases, leaving 13 bases between the germline ends. From germline, CDR1 is SGHTA and CDR2 FQGNSA. The CDR3 runs to 15 residues.

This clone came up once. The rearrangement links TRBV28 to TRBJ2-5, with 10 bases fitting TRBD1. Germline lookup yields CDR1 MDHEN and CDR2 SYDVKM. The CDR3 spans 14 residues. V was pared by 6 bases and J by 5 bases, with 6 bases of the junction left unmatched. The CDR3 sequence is CASSQTGGGETQYF. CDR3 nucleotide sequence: TGTGCCAGCAGCCAGACAGGGGGCGGGGAGACCCAGTACTTC.

CDR3 in DNA: TGCGCCAGCAGCTTGGGTCTGGAGACGAGAGAGACCCAGTACTTC. Translated, it gives CASSLGLETRETQYF. The chain combines TRBV5-1 with TRBJ2-5, with no clear D. Germline V gives CDR1 SGHRS, CDR2 YFSETQ. V lost 0 bases to trimming and J lost 4 bases, with 13 bases between them. The CDR3 covers 15 residues.

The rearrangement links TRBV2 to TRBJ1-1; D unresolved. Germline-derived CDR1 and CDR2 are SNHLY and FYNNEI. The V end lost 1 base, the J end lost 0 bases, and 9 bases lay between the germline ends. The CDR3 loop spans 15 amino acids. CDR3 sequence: CASSEDQAMNTEAFF. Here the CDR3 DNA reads TGTGCCAGCAGTGAAGATCAGGCCATGAACACTGAAGCTTTCTTT.

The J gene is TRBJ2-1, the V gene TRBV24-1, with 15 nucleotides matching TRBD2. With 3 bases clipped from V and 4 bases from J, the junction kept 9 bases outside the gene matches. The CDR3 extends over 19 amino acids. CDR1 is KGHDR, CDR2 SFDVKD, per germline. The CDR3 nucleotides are TGTGCCACCAGTGATACAGGGACTAGCGGGGGGTTATTATACAATGAGCAGTTCTTC. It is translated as CATSDTGTSGGLLYNEQFF.

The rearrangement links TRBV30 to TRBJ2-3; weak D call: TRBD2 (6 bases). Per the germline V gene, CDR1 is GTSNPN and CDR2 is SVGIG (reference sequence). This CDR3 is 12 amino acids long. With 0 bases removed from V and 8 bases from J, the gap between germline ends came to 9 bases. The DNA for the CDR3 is TGTGCCTGGAGTGTCACCGGGAGTACGCAGTATTTT. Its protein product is CAWSVTGSTQYF.

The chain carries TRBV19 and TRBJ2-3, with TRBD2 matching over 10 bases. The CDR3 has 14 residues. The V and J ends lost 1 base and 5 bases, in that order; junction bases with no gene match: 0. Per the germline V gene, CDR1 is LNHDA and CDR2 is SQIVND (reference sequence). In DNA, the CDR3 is TGTGCCAGTAGTATAGGACTAGCGGGAGATACGCAGTATTTT. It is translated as CASSIGLAGDTQYF. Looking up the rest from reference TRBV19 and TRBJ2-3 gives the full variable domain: DGGITQSPKYLFRKEGQNVTLSCEQNLNHDAMYWYRQDPGQGLRLIYYSQIVNDFQKGDIAEGYSVSREKKESFPLTVTSAQKNPTAFYLCASSIGLAGDTQYFGPGTRLTVL.

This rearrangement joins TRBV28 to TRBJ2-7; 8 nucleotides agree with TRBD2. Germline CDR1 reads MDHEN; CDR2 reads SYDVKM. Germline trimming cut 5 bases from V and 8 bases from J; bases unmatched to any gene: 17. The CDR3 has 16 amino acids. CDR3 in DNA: TGTGCCAGCAGTCCTATGGTTTCGGGGGGGGCCGGAAAGCAGTACTTC. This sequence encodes CASSPMVSGGAGKQYF.

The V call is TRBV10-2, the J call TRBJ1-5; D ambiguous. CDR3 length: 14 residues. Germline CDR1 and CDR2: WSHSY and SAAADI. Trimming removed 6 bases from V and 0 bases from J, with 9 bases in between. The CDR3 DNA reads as TGCGCCAGCAGCGATGGGAGTAGCAATCAGCCCCAGCATTTT. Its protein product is CASSDGSSNQPQHF.

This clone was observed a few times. CDR3 in amino acids: CSVEDPRTASNQPQHF. The CDR3 DNA sequence: TGCAGCGTTGAAGATCCTAGGACAGCTAGCAATCAGCCCCAGCATTTT. The rearrangement links TRBV29-1 to TRBJ1-5; a possible D gene is TRBD1 (6 bases). Trimming cost V 0 bases and J 0 bases, with 12 bases left between them. CDR3 length equals 16 residues. The germline gives CDR1 SQVTM, CDR2 ANQGSEA.

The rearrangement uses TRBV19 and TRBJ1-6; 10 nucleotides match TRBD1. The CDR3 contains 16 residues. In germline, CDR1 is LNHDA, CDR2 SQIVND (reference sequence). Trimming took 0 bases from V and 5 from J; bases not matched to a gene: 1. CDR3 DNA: TGTGCCAGTAGTATAGACGACAGGGGGCATAATTCACCCCTCCACTTT. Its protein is CASSIDDRGHNSPLHF.

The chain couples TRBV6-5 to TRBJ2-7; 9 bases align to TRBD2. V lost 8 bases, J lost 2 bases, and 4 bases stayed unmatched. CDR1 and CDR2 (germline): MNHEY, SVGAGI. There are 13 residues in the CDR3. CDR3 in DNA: TGTGCCAGCGGCGGGAGGGCCCCCTACGAGCAGTACTTC. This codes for CASGGRAPYEQYF.

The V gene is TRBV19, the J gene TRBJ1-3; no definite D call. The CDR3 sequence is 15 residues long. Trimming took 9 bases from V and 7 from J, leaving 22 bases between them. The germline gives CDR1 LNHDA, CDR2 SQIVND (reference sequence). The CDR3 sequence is CASESRVLGRNTIYF. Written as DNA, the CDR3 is TGTGCCAGCGAAAGCCGGGTTCTCGGTCGGAACACCATATATTTT.

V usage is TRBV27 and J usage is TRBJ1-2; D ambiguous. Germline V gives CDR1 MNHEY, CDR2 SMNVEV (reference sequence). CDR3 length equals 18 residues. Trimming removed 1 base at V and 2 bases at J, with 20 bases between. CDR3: CASSLYSPPGLRNYGYTF. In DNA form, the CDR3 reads TGTGCCAGCAGTTTATATAGCCCGCCGGGTCTGCGCAACTATGGCTACACCTTC.

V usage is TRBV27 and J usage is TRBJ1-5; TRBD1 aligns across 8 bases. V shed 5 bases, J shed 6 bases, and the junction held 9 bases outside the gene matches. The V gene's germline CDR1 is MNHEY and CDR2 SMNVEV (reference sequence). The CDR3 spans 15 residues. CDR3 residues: CASSTKGQVSQPQHF. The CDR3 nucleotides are TGTGCCAGCAGTACGAAGGGACAGGTCTCTCAGCCCCAGCATTTT.

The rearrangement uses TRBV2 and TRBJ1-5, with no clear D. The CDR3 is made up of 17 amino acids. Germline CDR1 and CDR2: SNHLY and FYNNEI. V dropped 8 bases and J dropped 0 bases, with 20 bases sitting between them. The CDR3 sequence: CASAAGGTPYSNQPQHF. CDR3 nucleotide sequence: TGTGCCAGCGCCGCGGGAGGAACGCCCTATAGCAATCAGCCCCAGCATTTT.

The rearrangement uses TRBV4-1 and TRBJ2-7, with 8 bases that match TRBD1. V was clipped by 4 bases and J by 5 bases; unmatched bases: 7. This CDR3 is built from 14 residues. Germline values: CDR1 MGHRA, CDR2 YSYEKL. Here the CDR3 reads CASSRLTGDHEQYF. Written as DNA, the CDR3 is TGCGCCAGCAGCCGACTGACAGGGGACCACGAGCAGTACTTC.

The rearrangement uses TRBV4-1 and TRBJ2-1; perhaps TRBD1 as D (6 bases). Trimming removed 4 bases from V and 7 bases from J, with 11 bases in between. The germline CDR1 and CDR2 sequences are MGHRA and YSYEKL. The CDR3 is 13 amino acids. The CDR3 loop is CASSPPGTNEQFF. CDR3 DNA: TGCGCCAGCAGCCCACCCGGGACAAATGAGCAGTTCTTC.

The CDR3 DNA follows: TGTGCCAGCAGCTCCAGAGCAGGGACTGCTAACTATGGCTACACCTTC. As protein: CASSSRAGTANYGYTF. The chain recombines TRBV5-5 with TRBJ1-2, with a possible D match to TRBD1 (5 bases). Trimming pared 3 bases from V and 0 bases from J, leaving 15 bases between. This CDR3 region has 16 residues. Germline V lookup: CDR1 SGHKS, CDR2 YYEKEE (reference sequence).

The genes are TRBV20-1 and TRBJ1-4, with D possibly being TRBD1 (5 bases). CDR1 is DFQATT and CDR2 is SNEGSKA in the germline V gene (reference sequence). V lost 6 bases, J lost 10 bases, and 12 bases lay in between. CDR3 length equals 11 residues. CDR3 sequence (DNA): TGCAGTGCCAGTTGGGGGGGAAAACTGTTTTTT. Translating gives CSASWGGKLFF.

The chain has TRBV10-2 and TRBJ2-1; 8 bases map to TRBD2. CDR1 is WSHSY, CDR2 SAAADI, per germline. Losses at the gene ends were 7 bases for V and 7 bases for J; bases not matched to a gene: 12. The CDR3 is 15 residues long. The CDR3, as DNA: TGCGCCAGCAACGGTAAAGCGGGAGCTATGAATGAGCAGTTCTTC. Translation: CASNGKAGAMNEQFF.

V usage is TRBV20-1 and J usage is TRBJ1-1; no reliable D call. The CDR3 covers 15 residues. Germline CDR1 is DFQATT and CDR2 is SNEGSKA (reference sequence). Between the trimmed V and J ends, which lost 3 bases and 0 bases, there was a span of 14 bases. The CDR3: CSASTLEGMNTEAFF. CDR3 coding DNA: TGCAGTGCTAGTACACTCGAGGGTATGAACACTGAAGCTTTCTTT.

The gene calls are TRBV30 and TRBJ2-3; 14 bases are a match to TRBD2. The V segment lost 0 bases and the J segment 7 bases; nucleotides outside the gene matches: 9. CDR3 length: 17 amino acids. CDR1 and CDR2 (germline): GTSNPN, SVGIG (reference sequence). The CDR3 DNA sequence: TGTGCCTGGAGTGTATTGGGACTAGCGGGAGTAATACATACGCAGTATTTT. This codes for CAWSVLGLAGVIHTQYF.